This paragraph reports one T cell receptor beta chain. No conserved phenylalanine or tryptophan is present at the end of the CDR3, so a read error is the likely explanation. CDR1 and CDR2 (germline): SGHAT, FQNNGV. The CDR3 consists of 16 residues. The sample originates from a study of tumor and adjacent non-tumor tissue in lung cancer. The template was RNA from unsorted bulk tissue. TCRbeta libraries were built with three rounds of nested PCR, modified from ARM-PCR. Each CDR3 protein gets one entry after TCRdb re-called the multiplex PCR reads with MiXCR. The table shows about 200,000 distinct CDR3 sequences, with 70% to 75% occurring only once.

The source of this sequence is a man aged 55 to 70 with non-small cell lung cancer. The sequenced sample was lung tumor tissue. The rearrangement uses TRBV11-2 and TRBJ2-3, with 8 bases identical to TRBD2. As DNA, the CDR3 is TGTACCAGCGGGGGAGGGGCGGGGCTCAGCACAGATACGCAGTATTTG. This gives the protein CTSGGGAGLSTDTQYL.